The clone carrying this T cell receptor beta chain was counted many times. What it recognizes is unknown. Germline loops: CDR1 LGHNA, CDR2 YNFKEQ. V lost 0 bases and J lost 0, with 12 bases in between. The CDR3 extends over 17 amino acids. In TCRdb, the RACE reads were re-called with MiXCR into one record per CDR3 protein. Seen here are 380,000 or so distinct CDR3 sequences, around 5% observed once, and the top ten hold around 2.3%. Documented time point: patch test 1, 2 weeks after DPC sensitization. This sample's treatment: therapeutic diphenylcyclopropenone sensitization with weekly scalp DPC. Donors, patients with alopecia ranging from 18 to 70 years old and judged suitable for DPC, provided samples. This sample stems from a study of human T cells and chemical hapten exposure. The study's findings and limits: It should be noted that donors had alopecia, so their immune response may differ from healthy people's.

J is TRBJ1-5 and V is TRBV4-2; unclear D gene. The source was whole blood, collected in connection with sensitization to the hapten diphenylcyclopropenone (DPC). The TCR was taken from a woman aged 45-65 years with alopecia areata. Some clones in this sample may be carry-over from other donors' samples. The DNA for the CDR3 is TGTGCCAGCAGCCAAGATACCAGCGAGTATAGCAATCAGCCCCAGCATTTT. Encoded protein: CASSQDTSEYSNQPQHF.